The 14 T cell receptor beta chains listed next were all sequenced from one sample in a study of cytomegalovirus exposure and HLA in healthy donors listed by TCRdb under 2017. Library preparation employed the immunoSEQ multiplex PCR assay. A mixture of 60 forward primers for TCR Vbeta segments and 13 reverse primers for TCR Jbeta segments was used in the multiplex PCR. The table comes from immuneACCESS by way of TCRdb, which keeps in-frame sequences with V and J called. Part of the clones is missing from these tables; in studies checked, under half for an unresolved V gene and the rest for unknown reasons. The sample table shows 150,000 to 200,000 clones, and roughly four fifths are seen once. Around 3.6% of the sample is taken by the ten largest. Sequenced input: PBMCs. The receptors derive from a man in his forties in good health and CMV-seropositive.

The chain uses TRBV11-2 and TRBJ2-7; 9 nucleotides line up with TRBD2. This CDR3 has 14 amino acids. Germline loops: CDR1 SGHAT, CDR2 FQNNGV. V shed 1 base and J 4 bases; nucleotides not matched to a gene: 2. The CDR3 nucleotides read TGTGCCAGCAGCTTAGGGCTAGCGGGATACGAGCAGTACTTC. Protein: CASSLGLAGYEQYF.

This chain connects TRBV25-1 to TRBJ1-4, with 9 bases lining up with TRBD1. Trimming removed 3 bases from V and 8 bases from J; junction bases left unmatched: 7. The CDR3 contains 15 residues. Germline V gene data show CDR1 as MGHDK and CDR2 as SYGVNS. This CDR3 is CASSDAGTGLEKLFF. The CDR3 DNA follows: TGTGCCAGCAGTGACGCCGGGACAGGGCTGGAAAAACTGTTTTTT.

The gene calls are TRBV11-2 and TRBJ1-1; D is unresolved. The CDR3 spans 13 residues. Germline values: CDR1 SGHAT, CDR2 FQNNGV. Trimming left V 1 base short and J 10 bases short, with 13 bases between. This CDR3 reads CASSLGSGNGAFF. For the CDR3, the DNA is TGTGCCAGCAGCTTAGGTTCGGGGAATGGAGCTTTCTTT.

The chain uses TRBV10-3 and TRBJ2-7; possible D gene TRBD1, 7 bases. This CDR3 spans 17 amino acids. Germline CDR1 is ENHRY and CDR2 is SYGVKD. V was clipped by 2 bases and J by 5 bases, with 22 bases between them. The CDR3 loop is CAISEGRDSPSGHEQYF. CDR3 nucleotide sequence: TGTGCCATCAGTGAGGGGCGGGACAGCCCCTCGGGTCACGAGCAGTACTTC.

The J gene is TRBJ2-7, the V gene TRBV6-1; TRBD2 agrees at 8 bases. The CDR3 length is 13 residues. Germline V gives CDR1 MNHNS, CDR2 SASEGT. V shed 11 bases and J 6 bases; nucleotides not matched to a gene: 12. CDR3 nucleotide sequence: TGTGCCGTGACGGGGGGGCAGTGGGGCGAGCAGTACTTC. Its protein is CAVTGGQWGEQYF.

V usage is TRBV19 and J usage is TRBJ2-6, with TRBD2 as a possible D gene (5 bases). The CDR3 extends over 15 amino acids. Germline V gene data show CDR1 as LNHDA and CDR2 as SQIVND (reference sequence). Trimming removed 6 bases from V and 0 bases from J, with 9 bases in between. CDR3 loop: CASRGAGSGANVLTF. The DNA for the CDR3 is TGTGCCAGTAGGGGCGCGGGCTCTGGGGCCAACGTCCTGACTTTC.

The chain has TRBV6-6 and TRBJ1-2; 10 bases are a match to TRBD1. Looked up from germline, CDR1 is MNHNY and CDR2 is SVGAGI (reference sequence). V trimming: 5 bases; J trimming: 5 bases; junction bases outside the gene matches: 8. The length of the CDR3 is 15 residues. The CDR3 DNA reads TGTGCCAGCAGTCAGCCGGGACAGGGGCGGTATGGCTACACCTTC. It specifies CASSQPGQGRYGYTF.

This chain links TRBV4-1 with TRBJ2-2; D is possibly TRBD2 (5 bases). Germline CDR1 is MGHRA and CDR2 is YSYEKL. The CDR3 is 14 amino acids. The V end lost 6 bases, the J end lost 1 base, and 9 bases lay between the germline ends. CDR3 region: CASRLAGNTGELFF. As DNA, the CDR3 is TGCGCCAGCAGACTCGCGGGGAACACCGGGGAGCTGTTTTTT.

V gene TRBV6-5 combines with J gene TRBJ1-5; D is unclear. The CDR3 runs 14 residues. Germline V gene sequence: CDR1 MNHEY, CDR2 SVGAGI. The V end was cut by 5 bases, the J end by 9 bases, with 17 bases between. The CDR3 DNA follows: TGTGCCAGCAGTGAATCGCCAACTTTGAGGCCCCAGCATTTT. It specifies CASSESPTLRPQHF.

The chain carries TRBV12-5 and TRBJ2-5; TRBD1 matches 8 bases. Germline values: CDR1 LGHNT, CDR2 FRNRAP. The CDR3 length is 15 residues. V trimming: 8 bases; J trimming: 4 bases; junction bases outside the gene matches: 12. CDR3: CASSSQGGAGETQYF. The DNA for the CDR3 is TGTGCTAGTAGCTCACAGGGGGGCGCCGGAGAGACCCAGTACTTC.

The chain is built from TRBV5-4 and TRBJ1-1; 8 nucleotides align to TRBD1. This CDR3 comprises 15 residues. J lost 3 bases, V lost 4 bases, and 8 bases had no gene match. The germline V gene has CDR1 SGHNT and CDR2 YYREEE (reference sequence). CDR3 loop: CASSPRDRSYTEAFF. CDR3 nucleotides: TGTGCCAGCAGCCCCCGGGACAGGTCATACACTGAAGCTTTCTTT.

The chain recombines TRBV30 with TRBJ1-1, with 8 nucleotides matching TRBD1. CDR3 length: 10 amino acids. J gave up 8 bases and V 7 bases, and 3 bases lay outside the gene matches. Germline lookup yields CDR1 GTSNPN and CDR2 SVGIG (reference sequence). The CDR3 DNA is TGTGCCTTGGGACAGGTAGAAGCTTTCTTT. Its translation is CALGQVEAFF.

This clone was counted a single time. The chain couples TRBV4-1 to TRBJ2-7, with a possible D match to TRBD1 (6 bases). Germline loops: CDR1 MGHRA, CDR2 YSYEKL. V was clipped by 2 bases and J by 0 bases, with 11 bases between them. The CDR3 has 15 amino acids. CDR3 coding DNA: TGCGCCAGCAGCCAACGGGCAGGGGACTCCTACGAGCAGTACTTC. Translating it yields CASSQRAGDSYEQYF.

V is TRBV10-2 and J is TRBJ1-1, with D possibly being TRBD1 (5 bases). The CDR3 length is 12 residues. Germline V gene data show CDR1 as WSHSY and CDR2 as SAAADI. V gave up 0 bases and J gave up 8 bases, with 7 bases separating them. CDR3 region: CASSESGLEAFF. CDR3 bases: TGCGCCAGCAGTGAGTCGGGACTGGAAGCTTTCTTT.